This T cell receptor beta chain was identified in a study of blood T cells in healthy people across ages. Donation came from healthy Caucasian individuals in Russia who were aged about 6 to 95. Every participating donor contributed roughly 10 milliliters of peripheral blood through a draw. Through a sample-barcoded 5' primer and a J-beta primer mix, a second PCR was run for about 6 to 11 cycles. Template switching added a 12-random-nucleotide identifier to every cDNA molecule. TCRdb itself ran the 5' RACE reads through MiXCR, one entry per CDR3 protein. The data show some 900,000 distinct CDR3 sequences, less than 35% seen once. Germline V gene lookup returns CDR1 SGDLS and CDR2 YYNGEE. The V end was cut by 0 bases, the J end by 9 bases, with 7 bases between. The CDR3 spans 13 residues. Regarding this clonotype: Antigen specificity is unknown.

Regarding the study as a whole: Long-lived and aged donors differed, with more naive CD4+ cells and higher diversity in the long-lived.

This chain joins TRBV9 and TRBJ1-6; D is undetermined. The receptor was derived from a woman aged 80 or over in good health. The specimen was blood. In DNA form, the CDR3 reads TGTGCCAGCAGCGTAGAAGAGGGTTCACCCCTCCACTTT. Translated, it gives CASSVEEGSPLHF.